The clone carrying this T cell receptor beta chain has a count of ten or more. Its antigen remains unidentified. This specimen belongs to a study of breast tumors, draining lymph nodes, adjacent tissues. Study-wide results and caveats: Tumor repertoires ranked between lymph nodes and nontumor tissue in diversity, with V and J gene preferences. Findings are consistent with lymph node origin and intratumoral expansion of most tumor T cells. Compared with basal-like, luminal-like tumors shared significantly more repertoire with nontumor tissue.

Each CDR3 protein gets one entry after TCRdb re-called the multiplex PCR reads with MiXCR. The sample holds around 230,000 distinct CDR3 sequences, around 35% seen once. The lymph nodes were axillary draining lymph nodes from breast cancer patients. Sequenced: axillary lymph node tissue. The source of this sequence is a female donor with breast cancer. Some clones in this sample may be carry-over from other donors' samples.

The CDR3 DNA follows: TGTGCCAGCGGGGGGTTTGGTACAGATACGCAGTATTTT. Protein: CASGGFGTDTQYF. This chain links TRBV19 with TRBJ2-3; 7 nucleotides match TRBD2. Germline lookup yields CDR1 LNHDA and CDR2 SQIVND (reference sequence). V shed 9 bases and J 3 bases; nucleotides not matched to a gene: 6. The CDR3 sequence is 13 residues long.